Each of the 31 T cell receptor beta chains below was sequenced from the same sample in a study of PD-L1 blockade in urothelial cancer. Sample time point: pretreatment peripheral blood. Libraries were prepared by immunoSEQ multiplex PCR; TCRdb keeps only in-frame clonotypes and omits some of them. The table records tens of thousands of clones, roughly 79% of them present only once. The material was PBMCs, obtained around atezolizumab (anti-PD-L1) treatment. These receptors all stem from a man between 65 and 85 years old with urothelial cancer.

This clone turned up a few times. V is TRBV19 and J is TRBJ1-4; 12 bases fit TRBD1. CDR1 is LNHDA, CDR2 SQIVND, per germline (reference sequence). V trimming: 6 bases; J trimming: 5 bases; junction bases outside the gene matches: 1. The CDR3 contains 14 residues. The CDR3 DNA is TGTGCCAGTAGAGGGACAGGGGGCAATGAAAAACTGTTTTTT. This gives the protein CASRGTGGNEKLFF.

The chain carries TRBV18 and TRBJ2-5, with 7 bases aligning to TRBD2. CDR3 length equals 14 residues. Germline values: CDR1 KGHSH, CDR2 LQKENI. V was pared by 3 bases and J by 2 bases, with 3 bases of the junction left unmatched. The CDR3 loop is CASSPPSGQETQYF. The CDR3 DNA is TGTGCCAGCTCACCCCCTAGCGGTCAAGAGACCCAGTACTTC.

This clone has a handful of counts. The rearrangement uses TRBV28 and TRBJ1-5; tentative D call: TRBD1 (5 bases). This CDR3 has 14 amino acids. V lost 5 bases and J lost 5, with 13 bases in between. The germline gives CDR1 MDHEN, CDR2 SYDVKM. CDR3 sequence: CASSILDNYQPQHF. The CDR3 nucleotides read TGTGCCAGCAGTATATTGGACAATTATCAGCCCCAGCATTTT. Together with reference TRBV28 and TRBJ1-5, the CDR3 gives the full variable domain: DVKVTQSSRYLVKRTGEKVFLECVQDMDHENMFWYRQDPGLGLRLIYFSYDVKMKEKGDIPEGYSVSREKKERFSLILESASTNQTSMYLCASSILDNYQPQHFGDGTRLSIL.

This chain links TRBV5-6 with TRBJ2-7; 14 positions match TRBD2. After removal of 5 bases from V and 2 bases from J, the junction contained 12 bases not matched to a gene. The CDR3 runs 18 residues. Germline assignment: CDR1 SGHDT and CDR2 YYEEEE. In DNA, the CDR3 is TGTGCCAGCAGTTACTCGACTAGCGGGAGGGTAATAACCTACGAGCAGTACTTC. It yields the protein CASSYSTSGRVITYEQYF.

This CDR3 reads CASSLVSGWPEKLFF. The CDR3 DNA reads TGTGCCAGCAGCTTAGTGTCAGGGTGGCCTGAAAAACTGTTTTTT. This rearrangement joins TRBV7-8 to TRBJ1-4; TRBD1 is a possible D gene (5 bases). Germline CDR1 reads SGHVS; CDR2 reads FQNEAQ. V was shortened by 1 base and J by 7 bases, with 13 bases between the two germline ends. The CDR3 spans 15 residues.

This clone has only one observation. The chain uses TRBV7-9 and TRBJ2-1; TRBD2 matches at 9 bases. Germline V lookup: CDR1 SEHNR, CDR2 FQNEAQ (reference sequence). The CDR3 sequence is 16 residues long. After removal of 1 base from V and 1 base from J, the junction contained 2 bases not matched to a gene. CDR3: CASSLGLADSYNEQFF. CDR3 DNA: TGTGCCAGCAGCTTAGGACTAGCGGATTCCTACAATGAGCAGTTCTTC.

The gene calls are TRBV4-2 and TRBJ1-4; 7 nucleotides match TRBD1. This CDR3 is built from 16 residues. The germline CDR1 and CDR2 sequences are LGHNA and YNFKEQ. The V segment lost 1 base and the J segment 4 bases; nucleotides outside the gene matches: 6. The CDR3 protein is CASSQARGAVNEKLFF. For the CDR3, the DNA is TGTGCCAGCAGCCAAGCCAGGGGGGCCGTTAATGAAAAACTGTTTTTT.

Only one count was recorded for this clone. The V call is TRBV30, the J call TRBJ1-4, with 9 bases lining up with TRBD1. The CDR3 contains 14 residues. Germline-derived CDR1 and CDR2 are GTSNPN and SVGIG (reference sequence). The V gene end was trimmed by 1 base and the J gene end by 4 bases; junction bases not matched to a gene: 1. CDR3 nucleotides: TGTGCCTGGAGTGCGGACAGGGGTAATGAAAAACTGTTTTTT. Its protein product is CAWSADRGNEKLFF.

The rearrangement links TRBV6-1 to TRBJ1-1, with 9 bases aligning to TRBD1. This CDR3 is built from 15 residues. Unmatched junction bases numbered 7, after V lost 3 bases and J lost 5 bases. Per germline, CDR1 MNHNS and CDR2 SASEGT. This CDR3 reads CASSETGDRDTEAFF. The CDR3 DNA reads as TGTGCCAGCAGTGAGACCGGGGACAGGGATACTGAAGCTTTCTTT.

This chain uses TRBV10-3 with TRBJ2-3, with 10 bases matching TRBD1. Trimming removed 8 bases from V and 2 bases from J; junction bases left unmatched: 1. Germline V lookup: CDR1 ENHRY, CDR2 SYGVKD. The CDR3 is made up of 13 amino acids. CDR3 sequence (DNA): TGTGCCATCGGGACAGGGGCCACAGATACGCAGTATTTT. It translates to CAIGTGATDTQYF.

J is TRBJ2-7 and V is TRBV5-4; maybe TRBD1 (7 bases). CDR3 length: 16 amino acids. The germline gives CDR1 SGHNT, CDR2 YYREEE (reference sequence). V shed 0 bases and J shed 0 bases, with 13 bases lying between them. CDR3 in amino acids: CASSLEAQGGSYEQYF. As DNA, the CDR3 is TGTGCCAGCAGCTTGGAGGCCCAGGGGGGCTCCTACGAGCAGTACTTC.

The J gene is TRBJ1-1, the V gene TRBV2, with TRBD1 matching 7 bases. This CDR3 comprises 13 residues. Germline V gives CDR1 SNHLY, CDR2 FYNNEI. Germline trimming cut 4 bases from V and 10 bases from J; bases unmatched to any gene: 9. CDR3 in DNA: TGTGCCAGCAGTGGAGACATGGGACAGAGAGCTTTCTTT. This gives the protein CASSGDMGQRAFF. Drawing the rest from reference TRBV2 and TRBJ1-1, the complete variable domain is EPEVTQTPSHQVTQMGQEVILRCVPISNHLYFYWYRQILGQKVEFLVSFYNNEISEKSEIFDDQFSVERPDGSNFTLKIRSTKLEDSAMYFCASSGDMGQRAFFGQGTRLTVV.

The rearrangement joins TRBV29-1 to TRBJ1-5; maybe TRBD1 (5 bases). There are 12 residues in the CDR3. CDR1 is SQVTM, CDR2 ANQGSEA, per germline. V lost 4 bases and J lost 6, with 10 bases in between. CDR3 in amino acids: CSVGGGGQPQHF. CDR3 DNA: TGCAGCGTTGGGGGCGGCGGTCAGCCCCAGCATTTT.

V is TRBV5-1 and J is TRBJ2-2; perhaps TRBD2 as D (6 bases). V was cut by 0 bases and J by 2 bases, with 11 bases left in between. The CDR3 consists of 16 residues. Germline V lookup: CDR1 SGHRS, CDR2 YFSETQ. The CDR3 loop reads CASSLAPGSNTGELFF. Here the CDR3 DNA reads TGCGCCAGCAGCTTGGCTCCCGGGAGTAACACCGGGGAGCTGTTTTTT.

The V call is TRBV30, the J call TRBJ2-1; 7 bases line up with TRBD2. Germline V gene lookup returns CDR1 GTSNPN and CDR2 SVGIG (reference sequence). There are 14 residues in the CDR3. Losses at the gene ends were 3 bases for V and 6 bases for J; bases not matched to a gene: 8. CDR3: CAWSGGGLGNEQFF. The CDR3 region has the DNA TGTGCCTGGAGCGGCGGGGGTCTGGGCAATGAGCAGTTCTTC.

The J gene is TRBJ2-5, the V gene TRBV5-1; TRBD1 aligns across 7 bases. The germline V gene encodes CDR1 SGHRS and CDR2 YFSETQ. V was pared by 0 bases and J by 5 bases, with 4 bases of the junction left unmatched. CDR3 size: 14 residues. The CDR3 nucleotides are TGCGCCAGCAGCTTGGGTAGGGGGCGCGAGACCCAGTACTTC. Protein sequence: CASSLGRGRETQYF.

This clone was seen only a few times. V usage is TRBV11-2 and J usage is TRBJ1-3; the match to TRBD1 covers 7 bases. CDR3 length: 13 amino acids. The germline V gene encodes CDR1 SGHAT and CDR2 FQNNGV. V gave up 5 bases and J gave up 4 bases; unmatched junction bases: 2. The CDR3 DNA reads TGTGCCAGCAGCACAGGGGAGGGAAACACCATATATTTT. As protein: CASSTGEGNTIYF.

This chain uses TRBV5-1 with TRBJ2-1; TRBD2 matches 13 bases. V trimming: 2 bases; J trimming: 6 bases; junction bases outside the gene matches: 14. Germline CDR1 is SGHRS and CDR2 is YFSETQ. The CDR3 length is 19 residues. The CDR3 is CASSFGTSGTKGGGNEQFF. CDR3 nucleotide sequence: TGCGCCAGCAGCTTCGGGACTAGCGGGACCAAAGGTGGGGGCAATGAGCAGTTCTTC.

This chain connects TRBV5-6 to TRBJ2-5; 7 bases line up with TRBD1. The length of the CDR3 is 14 residues. V dropped 4 bases and J dropped 0; count of bases not matched to a gene: 3. Per germline, CDR1 SGHDT and CDR2 YYEEEE. The CDR3 DNA sequence: TGTGCCAGCAGCGTGACAGGGTACCAAGAGACCCAGTACTTC. Its protein product is CASSVTGYQETQYF.

The chain joins TRBV10-3 to TRBJ2-3; TRBD2 matches 9 bases. In germline, CDR1 is ENHRY, CDR2 SYGVKD. Trimming at V came to 2 bases and at J to 6 bases, leaving 6 bases not matched to a gene. CDR3 length: 15 residues. The CDR3 nucleotides are TGTGCCATCAGTGAGGCTAGCGGGATCGGGGATACGCAGTATTTT. This codes for CAISEASGIGDTQYF.

The chain has TRBV5-6 and TRBJ1-2; no clear D. CDR1 and CDR2 from the germline V gene are SGHDT and YYEEEE. The CDR3 is 16 residues long. The V end lost 0 bases, the J end lost 1 base, and 13 bases lay between the germline ends. CDR3 DNA sequence: TGTGCCAGCAGCTTGGTGGCGCCCCGGGGTAACTATGGCTACACCTTC. It translates to CASSLVAPRGNYGYTF.

The table lists this clone with a few counts. The V call is TRBV7-6, the J call TRBJ2-7, with D maybe TRBD1 (5 bases). The CDR3 consists of 14 residues. Trimming pared 0 bases from V and 7 bases from J, leaving 13 bases between. From germline, CDR1 is SGHVS and CDR2 FNYEAQ. CDR3 region: CASSLAKGFGEQYF. As DNA, the CDR3 is TGTGCCAGCAGCTTAGCCAAGGGGTTTGGTGAGCAGTACTTC.

The chain uses TRBV6-5 and TRBJ2-1; no firm D call. The CDR3 sequence is 11 residues long. V was shortened by 4 bases and J by 7 bases, with 5 bases between the two germline ends. Germline V gene sequence: CDR1 MNHEY, CDR2 SVGAGI. The CDR3 DNA reads as TGTGCCAGCAGTTTGGAGAATGAGCAGTTCTTC. Translated: CASSLENEQFF.

The V and J genes are TRBV27 and TRBJ2-2; the D gene is possibly TRBD1 (6 bases). Germline loops: CDR1 MNHEY, CDR2 SMNVEV (reference sequence). The CDR3 loop spans 14 amino acids. Trimming took 8 bases from V and 3 from J, leaving 13 bases between them. CDR3 DNA: TGTGCCAGCTTCCCAGGGGCACACACCGGGGAGCTGTTTTTT. Amino acids: CASFPGAHTGELFF.

This clone was recorded a few times. The chain joins TRBV10-3 to TRBJ1-1; 7 nucleotides match TRBD1. CDR3 length equals 14 residues. The germline CDR1 and CDR2 sequences are ENHRY and SYGVKD. The J segment lost 1 base and the V segment lost 3 bases, leaving 2 bases of the junction unmatched. In DNA form, the CDR3 reads TGTGCCATCAGTGAAGACAGGGCGAACACTGAAGCTTTCTTT. It codes for CAISEDRANTEAFF.

Here the CDR3 reads CAISESVAESGTDTQYF. The CDR3 DNA is TGTGCCATCAGTGAGAGTGTGGCAGAAAGCGGCACAGATACGCAGTATTTT. This chain uses TRBV10-3 with TRBJ2-3, with D uncertain. Germline lookup yields CDR1 ENHRY and CDR2 SYGVKD. This CDR3 is 17 amino acids long. Deletions cut 2 bases from V and 1 base from J, with 16 bases between.

The V and J genes are TRBV7-2 and TRBJ1-1, with TRBD1 identical over 7 bases. This CDR3 is 13 amino acids long. The germline gives CDR1 SGHTA, CDR2 FQGNSA. V lost 1 base to trimming and J lost 7 bases; unmatched junction nucleotides: 3. This CDR3 is CASSLGQGNEAFF. CDR3 DNA: TGTGCCAGCAGCTTAGGACAGGGCAATGAAGCTTTCTTT.

The gene calls are TRBV5-1 and TRBJ2-3, with TRBD2 matching 10 bases. The germline gives CDR1 SGHRS, CDR2 YFSETQ. With 1 base clipped from V and 0 bases from J, the junction kept 2 bases outside the gene matches. CDR3 length equals 16 residues. CDR3 DNA sequence: TGCGCCAGCAGCTTGACTAGCGGGGACAGCACAGATACGCAGTATTTT. Protein sequence: CASSLTSGDSTDTQYF.

The genes are TRBV4-2 and TRBJ2-5; 9 positions match TRBD2. Germline V gene sequence: CDR1 LGHNA, CDR2 YNFKEQ. This CDR3 is 16 amino acids long. V gave up 0 bases and J gave up 4 bases; unmatched junction bases: 6. The CDR3 DNA reads TGTGCCAGCAGCCAAGAGGCTAGCGGGATCGTAGAGACCCAGTACTTC. Encoded protein: CASSQEASGIVETQYF.

The chain combines TRBV7-3 with TRBJ1-2; D remains unclear. Germline-derived CDR1 and CDR2 are SGHTA and FQGTGA. The CDR3 consists of 12 residues. The germline V and J ends were trimmed by 4 bases and 6 bases, with 9 bases remaining between them. The CDR3 DNA follows: TGTGCCAGCAGCTCAGGCACGGATGGCTACACCTTC. Translation: CASSSGTDGYTF.

The chain carries TRBV10-2 and TRBJ2-5; 8 nucleotides line up with TRBD1. The CDR3 is made up of 14 amino acids. Trimming removed 5 bases from V and 2 bases from J; junction bases left unmatched: 4. CDR1 is WSHSY, CDR2 SAAADI, per germline. For the CDR3, the DNA is TGCGCCAGCAGTAAGGACAGGGATCAAGAGACCCAGTACTTC. Protein: CASSKDRDQETQYF.